Shown below are 17 T cell receptor beta chains from a single sample sequenced in a study of cytomegalovirus exposure and HLA in healthy donors. PCR was performed using 60 Vbeta and 13 Jbeta primers. The protocol was immunoSEQ multiplex PCR, while the TCRdb copy is restricted to in-frame clones and leaves out a portion. Reported are 100,000 to 150,000 clones; the ten largest clones contain approximately 1.6%. Sequencing was performed on PBMCs. Every receptor here comes from a woman aged 35 to 49 in good health and CMV-seropositive.

A remark on this clone: Sequence at one end of the junction differs from germline and may be a read error. V usage is TRBV20-1 and J usage is TRBJ2-7; D may be TRBD2 (5 bases). This CDR3 is built from 11 residues. Germline V lookup: CDR1 DFQATT, CDR2 SNEGSKA (reference sequence). The CDR3 nucleotides read TGCAGTGCGAGAGGGAGATACGAGCAGTACTTC. It yields the protein CSARGRYEQYF.

J is TRBJ2-1 and V is TRBV7-3; D is perhaps TRBD2 (5 bases). Germline V gene data show CDR1 as SGHTA and CDR2 as FQGTGA. The V end was cut by 2 bases, the J end by 4 bases, with 15 bases between. There are 16 residues in the CDR3. The DNA for the CDR3 is TGTGCCAGCAGCTTACGTCGCAGCGGACCGTACAATGAGCAGTTCTTC. It is translated as CASSLRRSGPYNEQFF.

This chain uses TRBV15 with TRBJ2-3; 7 bases match TRBD2. V shed 5 bases and J 2 bases; nucleotides not matched to a gene: 10. This CDR3 is built from 16 residues. Germline V CDR1 and CDR2: LNHNV, YYDKDF (reference sequence). This chain's CDR3 is CATSRELAPYTDTQYF. The DNA of the CDR3 is TGTGCCACCAGCCGGGAACTAGCGCCCTACACAGATACGCAGTATTTT.

This sequence joins TRBV27 and TRBJ2-1; TRBD2 is a possible D gene (6 bases). CDR1 and CDR2 from the germline V gene are MNHEY and SMNVEV (reference sequence). The CDR3 loop spans 13 amino acids. With 2 bases removed from V and 4 bases from J, the gap between germline ends came to 6 bases. The CDR3: CASSLGGYNEQFF. CDR3 nucleotide sequence: TGTGCCAGCAGTTTAGGGGGGTACAATGAGCAGTTCTTC.

The DNA of the CDR3 is TGTGCCAGCAGCTTAGGGCTAGCGGGTAACAATGAGCAGTTCTTC. The encoded protein is CASSLGLAGNNEQFF. The gene calls are TRBV13 and TRBJ2-1; TRBD2 matches at 8 bases. V dropped 0 bases and J dropped 5; count of bases not matched to a gene: 3. Germline V gene lookup returns CDR1 PRHDT and CDR2 FYEKMQ (reference sequence). This CDR3 is built from 15 residues.

The chain employs TRBV5-1 and TRBJ1-2, with 9 nucleotides matching TRBD1. Germline CDR1 SGHRS, CDR2 YFSETQ. CDR3 length: 15 amino acids. V was clipped by 0 bases and J by 8 bases; unmatched bases: 8. CDR3 bases: TGCGCCAGCAGCTTGGAGCTCGGGACAGGGAGCGGCTACACCTTC. As protein: CASSLELGTGSGYTF.

V usage is TRBV10-3 and J usage is TRBJ1-2; TRBD1 matches 12 bases. CDR3 size: 13 residues. CDR1 and CDR2 from the germline V gene are ENHRY and SYGVKD. Trimming took 10 bases from V and 8 from J; bases not matched to a gene: 8. CDR3 nucleotide sequence: TGTGCCACCTTGGGACAGGGGGCTAGCGGCTACACCTTC. Encoded protein: CATLGQGASGYTF.

Comments on this clone: The junction does not match germline at one end; this may be a read error. The V gene is TRBV5-4, the J gene TRBJ1-2, with D perhaps TRBD1 (6 bases). From germline, CDR1 is SGHNT and CDR2 YYREEE (reference sequence). There are 11 residues in the CDR3. CDR3: CTSSQGYGYTF. The CDR3 DNA is TGTACCAGCAGTCAGGGGTATGGCTACACCTTC.

The chain recombines TRBV19 with TRBJ2-1; 10 bases agree with TRBD1. The trim removed 6 bases at V and 5 bases at J, leaving 10 bases unmatched. This CDR3 region has 16 residues. Germline lookup yields CDR1 LNHDA and CDR2 SQIVND (reference sequence). Here the CDR3 DNA reads TGTGCCAGTAGCCGTATACCGGGACAGGGGAACAATGAGCAGTTCTTC. This translates into CASSRIPGQGNNEQFF.

This chain links TRBV7-3 with TRBJ2-6; the D gene is possibly TRBD1 (5 bases). Germline CDR1 is SGHTA and CDR2 is FQGTGA. The CDR3 is made up of 16 amino acids. The V end was cut by 5 bases, the J end by 0 bases, with 11 bases between. The CDR3 spells CASSQTRVSGANVLTF. Here the CDR3 DNA reads TGTGCCAGCAGCCAAACCAGGGTCTCTGGGGCCAACGTCCTGACTTTC.

V usage is TRBV5-6 and J usage is TRBJ2-6, with D unresolved. Germline V gives CDR1 SGHDT, CDR2 YYEEEE. V was cut by 4 bases and J by 0 bases, with 5 bases left in between. The CDR3 covers 14 residues. DNA of the CDR3: TGTGCCAGCAGCCACAACTCTGGGGCCAACGTCCTGACTTTC. Translated, it gives CASSHNSGANVLTF. The whole variable domain, remainder taken from reference TRBV5-6 and TRBJ2-6, is DAGVTQSPTHLIKTRGQQVTLRCSPKSGHDTVSWYQQALGQGPQFIFQYYEEEERQRGNFPDRFSGHQFPNYSSELNVNALLLGDSALYLCASSHNSGANVLTFGAGSRLTVL.

The rearrangement uses TRBV7-9 and TRBJ1-2; TRBD1 aligns across 10 bases. The trim removed 5 bases at V and 3 bases at J, leaving 6 bases unmatched. This CDR3 is 15 amino acids long. Germline values: CDR1 SEHNR, CDR2 FQNEAQ (reference sequence). Written as DNA, the CDR3 is TGTGCCAGCAGCACGACAGGGGGCCGTGACTATGGCTACACCTTC. Its protein product is CASSTTGGRDYGYTF.

As concerns this clone: The junction departs from germline at one end; a sequencing error may be responsible. The chain joins TRBV9 to TRBJ2-7, with 9 bases lining up with TRBD1. Germline CDR1 is SGDLS and CDR2 is YYNGEE. This CDR3 has 15 amino acids. CDR3: CASSGRQGGLYGQYF. DNA for the CDR3: TGTGCCAGCAGCGGCCGACAGGGGGGTCTCTACGGGCAGTACTTC.

V is TRBV5-6 and J is TRBJ1-3; D possibly corresponds to TRBD1 (6 bases). This CDR3 is 13 amino acids long. V lost 6 bases and J lost 4, with 11 bases in between. Germline CDR1 reads SGHDT; CDR2 reads YYEEEE. The CDR3 region has the DNA TGTGCCAGCACCGTAGACAGGGGAAACACCATATATTTT. Its translation: CASTVDRGNTIYF.

The chain uses TRBV5-1 and TRBJ1-4, with D maybe TRBD1 (6 bases). The CDR3 has 15 amino acids. Germline V gene data show CDR1 as SGHRS and CDR2 as YFSETQ. Deletions cut 0 bases from V and 7 bases from J, with 13 bases between. CDR3 region: CASSLGGGAGEKLFF. For the CDR3, the DNA is TGCGCCAGCAGCTTGGGAGGGGGTGCCGGTGAAAAACTGTTTTTT.

The CDR3 bases are TGTGCCAGCAGCTCCAGGAGCGGGACTAGCGGGAACACCGGGGAGCTGTTTTTT. Translation gives CASSSRSGTSGNTGELFF. The chain carries TRBV7-9 and TRBJ2-2; 11 bases match TRBD2. This CDR3 contains 18 residues. Germline loops: CDR1 SEHNR, CDR2 FQNEAQ (reference sequence). J was trimmed by 1 base and V by 4 bases; bases with no gene match: 8.

The chain carries TRBV30 and TRBJ2-4; D might be TRBD1 (5 bases). The germline gives CDR1 GTSNPN, CDR2 SVGIG (reference sequence). This CDR3 has 15 residues. With 4 bases removed from V and 15 bases from J, the gap between germline ends came to 28 bases. In nucleotides, the CDR3 is TGTGCCTGGAAGCCTTGGGCCAGGGCGATCTCCTTGCCGTACTTC. It yields the protein CAWKPWARAISLPYF. Complete variable domain (other parts from reference TRBV30 and TRBJ2-4): SQTIHQWPATLVQPVGSPLSLECTVEGTSNPNLYWYRQAAGRGLQLLFYSVGIGQISSEVPQNLSASRPQDRQFILSSKKLLLSDSGFYLCAWKPWARAISLPYFGAGTRLSVL.